Shown below are 28 T cell receptor beta chains from a single sample sequenced in a study of shared clonotypes between healthy human individuals. Measured with immunoSEQ multiplex PCR; TCRdb has only the in-frame clones, and not every one. The sample yields 2 million to 2.5 million clones, 80% to 95% seen once. Sequenced material: naive CD4+ T cells from PBMCs. Subset: CD45RA+ positively selected. The receptors here all came from a man aged 18 to 29 in good health. Some clones in this sample may be carry-over from other donors' samples.

This clone was detected only once. Here the CDR3 DNA reads TGTGCCAGCCAAACCGCCGGGGGAGGGGCCTACAATGAGCAGTTCTTC. It is translated as CASQTAGGGAYNEQFF. This chain uses TRBV28 with TRBJ2-1, with 7 nucleotides matching TRBD2. Germline values: CDR1 MDHEN, CDR2 SYDVKM. The CDR3 sequence is 16 residues long. The V gene end was trimmed by 8 bases and the J gene end by 2 bases; junction bases not matched to a gene: 12.

The chain has TRBV6-5 and TRBJ1-5, with 7 bases fitting TRBD1. Germline V gene sequence: CDR1 MNHEY, CDR2 SVGAGI. Germline trimming cut 2 bases from V and 2 bases from J; bases unmatched to any gene: 3. This CDR3 region has 15 residues. CDR3 protein: CASSYDTGGNQPQHF. The CDR3 DNA sequence: TGTGCCAGCAGTTACGATACAGGGGGCAATCAGCCCCAGCATTTT.

With respect to this clone: A junction end diverges from the germline sequence, so it may reflect a read error. The chain combines TRBV5-6 with TRBJ1-2; D not resolved. CDR1 is SGHDT, CDR2 YYEEEE, per germline. The CDR3 loop spans 15 amino acids. For the CDR3, the DNA is TGTGCCAGCACCTTGATTCGCGGTTTCGGATATGGCTACACCTTC. It specifies CASTLIRGFGYGYTF.

The rearrangement links TRBV14 to TRBJ2-7; possibly TRBD1 for D (6 bases). Trimming removed 6 bases at V and 7 bases at J, with 16 bases between. Per germline, CDR1 SGHDN and CDR2 FVKESK. CDR3 length equals 13 residues. The CDR3 region is CASRLRTEEEQYF. In DNA form, the CDR3 reads TGTGCCAGCAGACTACGGACAGAAGAAGAGCAGTACTTC.

The V gene is TRBV4-2, the J gene TRBJ1-2; D ambiguous. The CDR3 sequence is 12 residues long. With 3 bases removed from V and 7 bases from J, the gap between germline ends came to 9 bases. Germline CDR1 reads LGHNA; CDR2 reads YNFKEQ. The chain's CDR3 is CASSQAGVGYTF. The CDR3 DNA is TGTGCCAGCAGCCAGGCCGGGGTTGGCTACACCTTC.

The chain links TRBV7-9 to TRBJ2-3; D is ambiguous. Trimming removed 6 bases at V and 1 base at J, with 14 bases between. CDR1 and CDR2 (germline): SEHNR, FQNEAQ (reference sequence). This CDR3 spans 15 amino acids. The CDR3 DNA is TGTGCCAGCAGTCGCAAAGGTATTGGCACAGATACGCAGTATTTT. Its protein is CASSRKGIGTDTQYF. The variable domain in full, with the rest retrieved from reference TRBV7-9 and TRBJ2-3, is DTGVSQNPRHKITKRGQNVTFRCDPISEHNRLYWYRQTLGQGPEFLTYFQNEAQLEKSRLLSDRFSAERPKGSFSTLEIQRTEQGDSAMYLCASSRKGIGTDTQYFGPGTRLTVL.

The chain recombines TRBV7-3 with TRBJ2-7; TRBD2 aligns across 9 bases. Germline CDR1 SGHTA, CDR2 FQGTGA. The junction had 5 bases not matched to a gene; V was cut back by 3 bases and J by 2 bases. CDR3 length equals 15 residues. CDR3 residues: CASSFKTSGPYEQYF. The CDR3 bases are TGTGCCAGCAGCTTTAAGACTAGCGGACCCTACGAGCAGTACTTC.

This clone was recorded a few times. The V gene is TRBV7-2, the J gene TRBJ2-5; D is perhaps TRBD1 (8 bases). Trimming left V 4 bases short and J 5 bases short, with 14 bases between. The length of the CDR3 is 14 residues. The germline V gene encodes CDR1 SGHTA and CDR2 FQGNSA. In nucleotides, the CDR3 is TGTGCCAGCAGCTCACAGGGGGGGGAGGAGACCCAGTACTTC. It codes for CASSSQGGEETQYF.

This chain uses TRBV27 with TRBJ2-2; D perhaps matches TRBD2 (6 bases). Germline CDR1 reads MNHEY; CDR2 reads SMNVEV (reference sequence). This CDR3 is 15 amino acids long. V was clipped by 4 bases and J by 4 bases, with 13 bases between them. The CDR3 sequence: CASSSPSAGTGELFF. The CDR3 bases are TGTGCCAGCAGTTCGCCTAGCGCGGGCACCGGGGAGCTGTTTTTT.

Concerning this clone: The identical CDR3 is also encoded by other nucleotide sequences in the sample. The chain couples TRBV7-2 to TRBJ2-7; D may be TRBD1 or TRBD2 (6 bases each). Germline V CDR1 and CDR2: SGHTA, FQGNSA. V lost 5 bases and J lost 7, with 15 bases in between. This CDR3 is built from 13 residues. CDR3 nucleotide sequence: TGTGCCAGCAGCCTCGGGGGCTGGGGGGAGCAGTACTTC. Protein sequence: CASSLGGWGEQYF.

The gene calls are TRBV4-1 and TRBJ1-2, with 8 bases that match TRBD1. The CDR3 sequence is 15 residues long. Looked up from germline, CDR1 is MGHRA and CDR2 is YSYEKL. The V and J ends lost 5 bases and 4 bases, in that order; junction bases with no gene match: 9. The CDR3, as DNA: TGCGCCAGCAGCTCAGTCGGGACAGGCCTCTATGGCTACACCTTC. It specifies CASSSVGTGLYGYTF.

CDR3 region: CASRPGQGADTQYF. Written as DNA, the CDR3 is TGCGCCAGCAGGCCGGGACAGGGGGCGGATACGCAGTATTTT. The chain links TRBV5-1 to TRBJ2-3; 12 positions agree with TRBD1. There are 14 residues in the CDR3. Germline V CDR1 and CDR2: SGHRS, YFSETQ. V lost 5 bases, J lost 6 bases, and 4 bases stayed unmatched. The variable domain in full, with the rest retrieved from reference TRBV5-1 and TRBJ2-3, is KAGVTQTPRYLIKTRGQQVTLSCSPISGHRSVSWYQQTPGQGLQFLFEYFSETQRNKGNFPGRFSGRQFSNSRSEMNVSTLELGDSALYLCASRPGQGADTQYFGPGTRLTVL.

The rearrangement joins TRBV5-5 to TRBJ2-7; the match to TRBD1 covers 7 bases. Germline V CDR1 and CDR2: SGHKS, YYEKEE (reference sequence). V shed 0 bases and J 2 bases; nucleotides not matched to a gene: 5. This CDR3 contains 15 residues. The CDR3 loop reads CASSLGTGVTYEQYF. The CDR3 DNA reads as TGTGCCAGCAGCTTGGGGACAGGTGTGACCTACGAGCAGTACTTC. The complete variable domain, with remaining parts taken from reference TRBV5-5 and TRBJ2-7, reads DAGVTQSPTHLIKTRGQQVTLRCSPISGHKSVSWYQQVLGQGPQFIFQYYEKEERGRGNFPDRFSARQFPNYSSELNVNALLLGDSALYLCASSLGTGVTYEQYFGPGTRLTVT.

The rearrangement uses TRBV7-2 and TRBJ2-2, with 10 positions matching TRBD2. The ends lost 5 bases at V and 3 bases at J; junction bases unmatched: 6. Germline loops: CDR1 SGHTA, CDR2 FQGNSA. The CDR3 is 16 residues long. Here the CDR3 reads CASSPSSGRYTGELFF. The CDR3, as DNA: TGTGCCAGCAGCCCCTCTAGCGGGAGATACACCGGGGAGCTGTTTTTT.

The V gene is TRBV10-3, the J gene TRBJ1-5; D is possibly TRBD1 (5 bases). The CDR3 extends over 16 amino acids. CDR1 ENHRY and CDR2 SYGVKD come from the germline V gene. With 1 base removed from V and 2 bases from J, the gap between germline ends came to 12 bases. The CDR3 spells CAISEYQGMGNQPQHF. The CDR3 DNA sequence: TGTGCCATCAGTGAGTACCAGGGAATGGGCAATCAGCCCCAGCATTTT.

A remark on this clone: Other nucleotide sequences from this sample produce the same CDR3. The gene calls are TRBV20-1 and TRBJ2-7; D ambiguous. CDR1 and CDR2 from the germline V gene are DFQATT and SNEGSKA (reference sequence). The CDR3 has 11 residues. The ends were cut back, 5 bases at V and 7 bases at J, with 12 bases in the middle. CDR3 amino acids: CSAPGGGEQYF. The CDR3 coding sequence is TGCAGTGCTCCGGGCGGCGGAGAGCAGTACTTC.

This rearrangement joins TRBV19 to TRBJ1-2, with D unresolved. The CDR3 length is 13 residues. Trimming cost V 6 bases and J 7 bases, with 15 bases left between them. Germline V gene sequence: CDR1 LNHDA, CDR2 SQIVND (reference sequence). CDR3 DNA: TGTGCCAGTAGCGTCCAGGCGGTGGGTGGCTACACCTTC. Protein product: CASSVQAVGGYTF. Using reference TRBV19 and TRBJ1-2 for the parts outside the CDR3, the full variable domain is DGGITQSPKYLFRKEGQNVTLSCEQNLNHDAMYWYRQDPGQGLRLIYYSQIVNDFQKGDIAEGYSVSREKKESFPLTVTSAQKNPTAFYLCASSVQAVGGYTFGSGTRLTVV.

As for this clone: The sample holds other DNA sequences that translate to the same CDR3. The chain links TRBV5-4 to TRBJ2-3, with no clear D. V shed 3 bases and J shed 2 bases, with 4 bases lying between them. Germline V gene lookup returns CDR1 SGHNT and CDR2 YYREEE (reference sequence). This CDR3 is built from 12 residues. The CDR3 region is CASSSDTDTQYF. In DNA, the CDR3 is TGTGCCAGCAGCTCCGACACAGATACGCAGTATTTT. The whole variable domain, remainder taken from reference TRBV5-4 and TRBJ2-3, is ETGVTQSPTHLIKTRGQQVTLRCSSQSGHNTVSWYQQALGQGPQFIFQYYREEENGRGNFPPRFSGLQFPNYSSELNVNALELDDSALYLCASSSDTDTQYFGPGTRLTVL.

The V and J genes are TRBV27 and TRBJ2-7; no clear D gene. This CDR3 spans 16 amino acids. Germline CDR1 reads MNHEY; CDR2 reads SMNVEV (reference sequence). The V end lost 0 bases, the J end lost 3 bases, and 15 bases lay between the germline ends. The chain's CDR3 is CASSLSFVGIGYEQYF. CDR3 bases: TGTGCCAGCAGTTTATCGTTTGTGGGGATCGGCTACGAGCAGTACTTC.

The genes are TRBV27 and TRBJ2-7, with TRBD2 identical over 12 bases. V lost 10 bases, J lost 4 bases, and 8 bases stayed unmatched. Germline loops: CDR1 MNHEY, CDR2 SMNVEV (reference sequence). The CDR3 is made up of 14 amino acids. The CDR3: CATSSGRALYEQYF. CDR3 DNA: TGTGCCACCTCTAGCGGGAGGGCGTTATACGAGCAGTACTTC.

This sequence joins TRBV7-2 and TRBJ1-3; D is possibly TRBD1 (5 bases). V was trimmed by 7 bases and J by 3 bases, leaving 13 bases between them. In germline, CDR1 is SGHTA, CDR2 FQGNSA. This CDR3 spans 14 amino acids. This CDR3 is CASTNRRGGNTIYF. The CDR3 bases are TGTGCCAGCACCAATAGGAGGGGTGGAAACACCATATATTTT.

This clone was detected only once. The genes are TRBV7-2 and TRBJ2-1; D uncertain. V was trimmed by 5 bases and J by 12 bases, leaving 23 bases between them. This CDR3 comprises 15 residues. Germline V gene sequence: CDR1 SGHTA, CDR2 FQGNSA. CDR3 in DNA: TGTGCCAGCAGCGCGCGTCTCCTGACAAATCAATTGCAGTTCTTC. Encoded protein: CASSARLLTNQLQFF.

The V call is TRBV30, the J call TRBJ1-1; D possibly corresponds to TRBD1 (5 bases). Germline V gene data show CDR1 as GTSNPN and CDR2 as SVGIG (reference sequence). The CDR3 length is 17 residues. Trimming removed 5 bases from V and 1 base from J, with 23 bases in between. CDR3 protein: CAWGGLDRFGQNTEAFF. The CDR3 DNA is TGTGCCTGGGGGGGTCTAGACAGATTTGGGCAGAACACTGAAGCTTTCTTT.

On this clone: This CDR3 is also generated by other DNA sequences in the sample. This chain uses TRBV7-2 with TRBJ2-7; 13 nucleotides agree with TRBD2. V was pared by 3 bases and J by 2 bases, with 1 base of the junction left unmatched. Germline CDR1 and CDR2: SGHTA and FQGNSA. There are 15 residues in the CDR3. The CDR3 sequence is CASSFGLAGAYEQYF. The CDR3 DNA follows: TGTGCCAGCAGCTTTGGACTAGCGGGAGCCTACGAGCAGTACTTC.

V usage is TRBV11-3 and J usage is TRBJ2-6; D gene unclear. Trimming removed 2 bases at V and 0 bases at J, with 11 bases between. CDR3 length: 17 residues. Germline CDR1 reads SGHNT; CDR2 reads YENEEA. The DNA of the CDR3 is TGTGCCAGCAGCTTAACGAGCGCGCGCTCTGGGGCCAACGTCCTGACTTTC. Its protein is CASSLTSARSGANVLTF.

This clone was counted between two and nine times. V gene TRBV5-4 combines with J gene TRBJ2-7; D is ambiguous. The germline gives CDR1 SGHNT, CDR2 YYREEE (reference sequence). The CDR3 spans 12 residues. The ends were cut back, 2 bases at V and 0 bases at J, with 3 bases in the middle. In DNA, the CDR3 is TGTGCCAGCAGCTTCAGCTCCTACGAGCAGTACTTC. Its protein product is CASSFSSYEQYF.

This clone has just one count. This chain links TRBV28 with TRBJ1-1, with D perhaps matching TRBD1 (6 bases). The CDR3 sequence is 12 residues long. The V gene lost 4 bases and the J gene lost 10 bases, with 13 bases spanning the gap. Germline V gene data show CDR1 as MDHEN and CDR2 as SYDVKM. The CDR3 reads CASSYGGGGAFF. Here the CDR3 DNA reads TGTGCCAGCAGTTACGGGGGCGGTGGAGCTTTCTTT.

The J gene is TRBJ2-7, the V gene TRBV18, with D maybe TRBD1 (6 bases). CDR3 size: 13 residues. Germline V gene data show CDR1 as KGHSH and CDR2 as LQKENI. V was clipped by 4 bases and J by 6 bases, with 13 bases between them. For the CDR3, the DNA is TGTGCCAGCTCACAAAGACAGGTTGCCGAGCAGTACTTC. Protein sequence: CASSQRQVAEQYF. The full variable domain, rest sourced from reference TRBV18 and TRBJ2-7, is NAGVMQNPRHLVRRRGQEARLRCSPMKGHSHVYWYRQLPEEGLKFMVYLQKENIIDESGMPKERFSAEFPKEGPSILRIQQVVRGDSAAYFCASSQRQVAEQYFGPGTRLTVT.